The clone carrying this TCR beta chain occurred a few times. Its target is unknown. Unique molecular identifiers had been added to the TCR beta cDNA libraries. MiXCR, applied by TCRdb to the PCR reads, yields one record per CDR3 protein. The sample includes about 770,000 distinct CDR3 sequences, roughly 50% seen only once; the top ten take 4% to 5%. CDR3 length equals 17 residues. The junction had 10 bases not matched to a gene; V was cut back by 4 bases and J by 3 bases. This specimen comes from a study of post-analysis software for immune sequencing data. Overall study results and limits: Batch-matched samples strongly co-clustered by F measure. Comparison of patients with controls showed 4 to 6 TRBV segments more frequent in patients, TRBV5-6, TRBV5-1 and TRBV20-1 among them. Multiple sclerosis patients showed significantly lower normalized Chao1 diversity than controls did.

The specimen was blood. This chain connects TRBV5-3 to TRBJ2-1; 10 positions match TRBD2. TRBV5-3 is an open reading frame whose function is uncertain. This TCR was recovered from a girl aged 10 to 17 with multiple sclerosis. For the CDR3, the DNA is TGTGCCAGAAGCAGCACTATAGCGGGAGGCTACTACAATGAGCAGTTCTTC. Its translation is CARSSTIAGGYYNEQFF.